This T cell receptor beta chain emerged from a study of T cells in Graves' hyperthyroidism and ophthalmopathy (dated by TCRdb to the late 2010s). Some background on the complete study: To identify distinguishing TCR V-J signatures, a discovery cohort of about 95 patients was used, comprising 43 with Graves' ophthalmopathy and 57 with stable Graves' hyperthyroidism. The paper describes TCR Vbeta CDR3 sequencing of roughly 130 peripheral blood samples, made up of 43 ophthalmopathy patients, some 76 hyperthyroidism patients and roughly 17 progressor patients. Thyroid tissue and blood T-cell repertoires from six Graves' hyperthyroidism patients were also compared in the study. The roughly 90 discovery patients were divided at random into training and test sets in a 7:3 ratio. Prospective prediction of ophthalmopathy was tested in an independent validation cohort of some 19 hyperthyroidism patients and 15 to 17 patients who later progressed to ophthalmopathy. After blood sampling, hyperthyroidism patients were treated with methimazole at a starting dose of 30 mg daily, and ophthalmopathy patients were treated with high-dose intravenous methylprednisolone.

Remarks on this clonotype: Its antigen is currently not known. With a much larger clone just one base away, this may be a read error.

The research as a whole found: A 13 V-J signature model separated ophthalmopathy from stable hyperthyroidism, with around 90% sensitivity and approximately 81% specificity in cross-validation and 80%/75% in testing. No statistical method was used to fix the sample size in advance, and group allocation was not hidden from the investigators. In validation, the model predicted progression to ophthalmopathy a median of 6.5 months before onset, with about 70% sensitivity and just under 75% specificity. Most expanded thyroid clonotypes (frequency above 0.001) were also detected in blood, suggesting blood repertoires may reflect thyroid immune responses.

Including the terminal cysteine and phenylalanine, the CDR3 comprises 14 residues. Just CDR3 DNA is preserved here, 42 bases in frame from base 1. The germline V gene (reference sequence) gives CDR1 as DFQATT and CDR2 as SNEGSKA. Amplification of TCR beta CDR3 regions was carried out from RNA transcripts. A first-round RT-PCR of the TCR CDR3 used the HTBI primer set with the Qiagen OneStep RT-PCR kit. Libraries were constructed in a second round of multiplex PCR, after which size selection and purification were carried out. Sequencing of the libraries was done on an Illumina HiSeq2000 using paired-end 100 bp reads. The authors processed their data as follows. SOAPnuke was used to process the raw data, with reads discarded if the reads contained adapters or uncalled bases, had a mean Phred below 15, or lacked an exact constant-primer or identifier match. COPE v1.2.5 was used to merge the high-quality paired reads, and each unique nucleotide sequence was defined as a clonotype. Clonotypes were aligned to IMGT TRBV, TRBD and TRBJ reference segments using MiTCR v1.1. The analysis included only V-J combinations with a frequency above 0.0001, which together covered 99% to 99.2% of the repertoires. The TCS score was defined as F50 (clonal expansion) divided by E x V (chaos), with BLOSUM62-based TCRdist calculated between CDR3 peptides within each V-J. Welch's t-statistics and random forest reduced fewer than 600 V-J features to 10 to 15, which were used in a naive Bayes classifier (R e1071). The Morisita-Horn index was used to measure how similar the thyroid and blood repertoires were. The public reads were run again by TCRdb, first through fastp at Q25 and then through MiXCR, and only productive beta chains were kept. Each entry merges the rows of one CDR3 protein and shows their most common DNA and genes. The authors' filters were not applied to this entry. This sample gives about 510,000 distinct CDR3 sequences in total; 40% to 50% of them show up just once. Around two fifths of the sample rests with the top ten.

The study excluded patients with uncontrolled infections, other autoimmune diseases, pregnancy or lactation. Clinical symptoms, serum thyroxine and TRAb, thyroid ultrasound, and orbital computed tomography formed the basis for the diagnoses. Total RNA was extracted using Trizol reagent, and RNA quality was assessed on an Agilent 2100 Bioanalyzer. Recombination joined TRBV20-1 with TRBJ1-2, with the identity of the D gene unclear. The clonotype was recovered from an adult woman with Graves' disease, either hyperthyroidism or ophthalmopathy (not recorded which). The sample consisted of peripheral blood or thyroid tissue (not recorded which). This receptor carries the CDR3 CGAPPHYSNYGYTF. The sequenced DNA: TGCGGTGCCCCCCCCCATTATAGCAACTATGGCTACACCTTC.